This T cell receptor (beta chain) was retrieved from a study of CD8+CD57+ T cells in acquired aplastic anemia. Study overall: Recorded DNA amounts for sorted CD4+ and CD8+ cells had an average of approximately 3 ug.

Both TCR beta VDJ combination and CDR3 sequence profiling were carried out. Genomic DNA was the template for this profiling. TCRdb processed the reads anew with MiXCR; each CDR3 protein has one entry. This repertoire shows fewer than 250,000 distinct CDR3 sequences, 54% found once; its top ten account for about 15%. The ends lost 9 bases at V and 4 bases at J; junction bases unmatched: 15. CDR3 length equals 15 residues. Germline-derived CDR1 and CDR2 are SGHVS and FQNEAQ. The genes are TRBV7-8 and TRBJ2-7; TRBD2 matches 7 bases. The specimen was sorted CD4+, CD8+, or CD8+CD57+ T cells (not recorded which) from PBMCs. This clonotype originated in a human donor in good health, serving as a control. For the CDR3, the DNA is TGTGCCAGTGGTATGGGCCGGACTAGGGGTTACGAGCAGTACTTC. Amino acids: CASGMGRTRGYEQYF.